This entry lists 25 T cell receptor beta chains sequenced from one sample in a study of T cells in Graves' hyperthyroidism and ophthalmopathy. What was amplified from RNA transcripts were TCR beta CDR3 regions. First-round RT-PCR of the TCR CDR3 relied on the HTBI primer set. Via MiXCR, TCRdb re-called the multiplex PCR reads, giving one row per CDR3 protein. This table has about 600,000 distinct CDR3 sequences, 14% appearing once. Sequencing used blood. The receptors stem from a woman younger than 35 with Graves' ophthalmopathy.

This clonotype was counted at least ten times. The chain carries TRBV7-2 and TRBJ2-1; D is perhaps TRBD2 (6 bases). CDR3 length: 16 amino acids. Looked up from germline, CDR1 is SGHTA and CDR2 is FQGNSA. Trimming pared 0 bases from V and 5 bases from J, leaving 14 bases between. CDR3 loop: CASSLAGTPYNNEQFF. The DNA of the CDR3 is TGTGCCAGCAGCTTAGCGGGGACTCCCTACAACAATGAGCAGTTCTTC.

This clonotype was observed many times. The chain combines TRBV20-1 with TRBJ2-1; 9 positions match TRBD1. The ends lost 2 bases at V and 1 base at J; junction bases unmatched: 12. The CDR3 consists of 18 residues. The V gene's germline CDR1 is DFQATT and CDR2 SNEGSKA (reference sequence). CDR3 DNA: TGCAGTGCTAGACTTCCGGGACAGGGCTCTGGGTCCTACAATGAGCAGTTCTTC. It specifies CSARLPGQGSGSYNEQFF.

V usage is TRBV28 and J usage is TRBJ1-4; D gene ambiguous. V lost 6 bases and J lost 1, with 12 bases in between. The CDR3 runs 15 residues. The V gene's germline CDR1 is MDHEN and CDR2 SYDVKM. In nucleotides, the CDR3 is TGTGCCAGCAGCTACGGGGAGGGAACTAATGAAAAACTGTTTTTT. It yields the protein CASSYGEGTNEKLFF.

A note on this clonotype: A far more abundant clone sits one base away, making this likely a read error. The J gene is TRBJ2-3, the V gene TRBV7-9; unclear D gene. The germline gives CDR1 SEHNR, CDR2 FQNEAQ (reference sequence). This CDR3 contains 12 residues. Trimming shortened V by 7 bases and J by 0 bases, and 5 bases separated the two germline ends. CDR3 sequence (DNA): TGTGCCAGCACCCGTAGCACAGATACGCAGTATTTT. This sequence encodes CASTRSTDTQYF.

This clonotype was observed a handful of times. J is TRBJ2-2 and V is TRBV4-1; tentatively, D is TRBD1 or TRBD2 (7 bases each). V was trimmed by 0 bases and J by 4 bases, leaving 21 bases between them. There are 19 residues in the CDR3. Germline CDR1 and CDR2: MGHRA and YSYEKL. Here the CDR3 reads CASSQEGGLGGVRTGELFF. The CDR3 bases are TGCGCCAGCAGCCAAGAGGGGGGGCTAGGGGGCGTGCGCACCGGGGAGCTGTTTTTT.

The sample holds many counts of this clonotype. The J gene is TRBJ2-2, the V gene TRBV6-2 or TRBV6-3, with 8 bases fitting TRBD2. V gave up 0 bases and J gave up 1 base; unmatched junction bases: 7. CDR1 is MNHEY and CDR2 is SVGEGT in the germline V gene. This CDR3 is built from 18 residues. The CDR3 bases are TGTGCCAGCAGTTACTCGGCCAGCGGGAGAATGAACACCGGGGAGCTGTTTTTT. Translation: CASSYSASGRMNTGELFF.

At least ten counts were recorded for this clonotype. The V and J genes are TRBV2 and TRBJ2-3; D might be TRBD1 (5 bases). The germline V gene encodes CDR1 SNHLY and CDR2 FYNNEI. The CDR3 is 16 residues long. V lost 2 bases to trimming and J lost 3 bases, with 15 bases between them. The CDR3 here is CASSERGRVWTDTQYF. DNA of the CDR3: TGTGCCAGCAGTGAAAGGGGAAGGGTTTGGACAGATACGCAGTATTTT.

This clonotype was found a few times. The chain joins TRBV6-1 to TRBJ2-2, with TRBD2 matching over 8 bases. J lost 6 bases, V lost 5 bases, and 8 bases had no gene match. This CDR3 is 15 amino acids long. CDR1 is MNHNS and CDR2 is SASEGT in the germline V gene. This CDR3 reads CASSRLAGSAGELFF. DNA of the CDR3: TGTGCCAGCAGTCGCCTAGCGGGCTCAGCCGGGGAGCTGTTTTTT.

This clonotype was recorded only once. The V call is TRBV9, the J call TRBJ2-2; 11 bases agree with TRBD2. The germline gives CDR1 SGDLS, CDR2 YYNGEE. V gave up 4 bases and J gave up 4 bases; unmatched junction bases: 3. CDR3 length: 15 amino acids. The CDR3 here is CASSLSGRATGELFF. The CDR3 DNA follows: TGTGCCAGCAGCCTTAGCGGGAGGGCCACCGGGGAGCTGTTTTTT.

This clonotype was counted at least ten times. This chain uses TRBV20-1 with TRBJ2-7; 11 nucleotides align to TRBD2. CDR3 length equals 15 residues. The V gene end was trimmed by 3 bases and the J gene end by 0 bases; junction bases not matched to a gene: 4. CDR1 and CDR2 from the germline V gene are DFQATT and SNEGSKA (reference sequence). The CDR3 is CSARTSGTVSYEQYF. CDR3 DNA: TGCAGTGCTAGGACTAGCGGGACCGTCTCCTACGAGCAGTACTTC.

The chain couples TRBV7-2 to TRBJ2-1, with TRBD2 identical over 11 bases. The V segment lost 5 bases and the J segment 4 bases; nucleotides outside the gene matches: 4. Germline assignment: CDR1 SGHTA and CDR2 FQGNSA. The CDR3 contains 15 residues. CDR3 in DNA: TGTGCCAGCAGCGCGACTAGCGGGAAATACAATGAGCAGTTCTTC. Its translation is CASSATSGKYNEQFF.

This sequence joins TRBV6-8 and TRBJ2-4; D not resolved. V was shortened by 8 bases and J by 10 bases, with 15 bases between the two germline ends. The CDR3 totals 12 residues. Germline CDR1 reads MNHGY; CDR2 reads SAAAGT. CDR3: CASGLSNRIQYF. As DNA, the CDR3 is TGTGCCAGCGGTCTTAGCAATCGAATTCAGTACTTC.

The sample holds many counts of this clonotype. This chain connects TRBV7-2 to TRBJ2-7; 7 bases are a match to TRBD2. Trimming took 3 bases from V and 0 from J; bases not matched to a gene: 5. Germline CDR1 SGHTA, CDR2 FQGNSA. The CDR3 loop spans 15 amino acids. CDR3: CASSFGGVRSYEQYF. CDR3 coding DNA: TGTGCCAGCAGCTTTGGGGGGGTGCGCTCCTACGAGCAGTACTTC.

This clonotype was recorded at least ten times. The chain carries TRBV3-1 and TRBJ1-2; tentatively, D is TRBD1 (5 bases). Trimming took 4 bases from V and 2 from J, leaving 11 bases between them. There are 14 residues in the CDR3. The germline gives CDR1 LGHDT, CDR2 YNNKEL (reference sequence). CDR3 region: CASSPAGTNYGYTF. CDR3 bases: TGTGCCAGCAGCCCTGCGGGGACCAACTATGGCTACACCTTC.

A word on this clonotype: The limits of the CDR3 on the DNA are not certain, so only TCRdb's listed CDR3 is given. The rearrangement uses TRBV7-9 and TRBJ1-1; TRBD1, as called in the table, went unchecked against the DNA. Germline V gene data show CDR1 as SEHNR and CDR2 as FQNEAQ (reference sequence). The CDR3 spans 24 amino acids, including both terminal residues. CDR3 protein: CASSSPRGGNEQFFGPGQNTEAFF.

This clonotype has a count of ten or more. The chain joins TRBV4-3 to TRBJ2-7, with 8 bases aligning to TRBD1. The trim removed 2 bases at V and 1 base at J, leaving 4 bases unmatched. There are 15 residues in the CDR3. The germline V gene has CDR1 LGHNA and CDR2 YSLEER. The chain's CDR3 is CASSQRGQVSYEQYF. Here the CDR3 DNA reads TGCGCCAGCAGCCAAAGGGGACAGGTGTCCTACGAGCAGTACTTC.

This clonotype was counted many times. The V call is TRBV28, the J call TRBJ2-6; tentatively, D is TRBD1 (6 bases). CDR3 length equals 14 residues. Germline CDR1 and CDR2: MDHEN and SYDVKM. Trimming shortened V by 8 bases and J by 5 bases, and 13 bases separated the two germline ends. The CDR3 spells CASRRGPWANVLTF. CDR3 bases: TGTGCCAGCCGCAGGGGCCCCTGGGCCAACGTCCTGACTTTC.

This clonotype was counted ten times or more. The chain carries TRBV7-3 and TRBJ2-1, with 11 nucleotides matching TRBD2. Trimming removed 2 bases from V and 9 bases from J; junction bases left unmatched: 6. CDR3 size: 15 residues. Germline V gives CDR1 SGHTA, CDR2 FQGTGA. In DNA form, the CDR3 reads TGTGCCAGCAGCTTACAACTAGCGGGAGCGGGTGAGCAGTTCTTC. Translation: CASSLQLAGAGEQFF.

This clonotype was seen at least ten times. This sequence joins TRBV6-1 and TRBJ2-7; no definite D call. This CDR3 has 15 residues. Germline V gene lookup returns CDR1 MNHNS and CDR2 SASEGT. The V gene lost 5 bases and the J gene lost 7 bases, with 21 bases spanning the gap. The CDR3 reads CASSSWPRQDGEQYF. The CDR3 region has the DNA TGTGCCAGCAGTTCGTGGCCCAGGCAGGATGGTGAGCAGTACTTC.

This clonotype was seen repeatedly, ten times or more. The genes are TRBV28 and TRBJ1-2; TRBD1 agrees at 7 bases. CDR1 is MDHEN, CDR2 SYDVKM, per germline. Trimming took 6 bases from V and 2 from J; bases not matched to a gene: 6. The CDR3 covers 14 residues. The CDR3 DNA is TGTGCCAGCAGGCCTGCAGGGGGAAACTATGGCTACACCTTC. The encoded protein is CASRPAGGNYGYTF.

The chain's CDR3 is CASSLDPHTDTQYF. CDR3 DNA: TGTGCCAGCAGCTTGGACCCTCACACAGATACGCAGTATTTT. V usage is TRBV5-8 and J usage is TRBJ2-3, with no clear D. The CDR3 spans 14 residues. Trimming took 0 bases from V and 2 from J, leaving 7 bases between them. Germline loops: CDR1 SGHTS, CDR2 YDEGEE.

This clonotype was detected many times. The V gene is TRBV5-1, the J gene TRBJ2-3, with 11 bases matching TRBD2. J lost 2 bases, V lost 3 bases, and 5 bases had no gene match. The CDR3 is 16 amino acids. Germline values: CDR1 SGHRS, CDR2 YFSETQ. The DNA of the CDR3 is TGCGCCAGCAGCTCCGGGACTAGCGGACACACAGATACGCAGTATTTT. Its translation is CASSSGTSGHTDTQYF.

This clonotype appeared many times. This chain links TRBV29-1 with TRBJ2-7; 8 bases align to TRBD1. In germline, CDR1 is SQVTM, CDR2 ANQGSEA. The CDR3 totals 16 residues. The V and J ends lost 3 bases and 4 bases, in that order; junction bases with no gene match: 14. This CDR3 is CSVDLIEQGVRYEQYF. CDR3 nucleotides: TGCAGCGTTGACCTGATTGAACAGGGGGTCCGTTACGAGCAGTACTTC.

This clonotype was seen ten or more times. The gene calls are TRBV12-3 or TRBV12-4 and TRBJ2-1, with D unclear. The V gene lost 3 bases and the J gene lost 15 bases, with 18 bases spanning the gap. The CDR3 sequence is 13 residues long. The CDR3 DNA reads TGTGCCAGCAGTTTCGGTACCGACCTAGACGCGTTCTTC. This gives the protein CASSFGTDLDAFF.

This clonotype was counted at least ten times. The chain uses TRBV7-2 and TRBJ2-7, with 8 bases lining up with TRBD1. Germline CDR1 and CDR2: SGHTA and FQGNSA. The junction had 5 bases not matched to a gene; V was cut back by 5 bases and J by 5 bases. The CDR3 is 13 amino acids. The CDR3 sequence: CASSPDRDHEQYF. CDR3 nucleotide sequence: TGTGCCAGCAGCCCGGACAGGGACCACGAGCAGTACTTC. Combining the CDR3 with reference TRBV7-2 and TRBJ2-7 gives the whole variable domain GAGVSQSPSNKVTEKGKDVELRCDPISGHTALYWYRQSLGQGLEFLIYFQGNSAPDKSGLPSDRFSAERTGGSVSTLTIQRTQQEDSAVYLCASSPDRDHEQYFGPGTRLTVT.